A selection of T cell receptor beta chains follows, all from one sample in a study of chemoradiotherapy in HPV16-positive cancers. The table came from immunoSEQ multiplex PCR; TCRdb's copy has only in-frame clones and leaves some out. The sample shows 9,500 to 11,000 clones, roughly 72% of them seen only once. Collection took place from a patient who underwent chemoradiotherapy. The receptors were gathered from a human donor with HPV-associated anogenital cancer. The CDR3 runs from the conserved cysteine through the conserved F or W. The order of the fields is J gene, D gene, clone size, V gene, CDR3 protein, CDR3 DNA. D genes are given only for firm matches. Size is omitted from some rows. Given values are once, few, many or a class for expanded clones.

>TRBJ2-7|NA|NA|TRBV18
CASSPEGFLYEQYF
TGTGCCAGCTCACCGGAGGGTTTCCTCTACGAGCAGTACTTC
>TRBJ2-1|NA|NA|TRBV29-1
CSVASRGTRDYNEQFF
TGCAGCGTTGCTTCCAGGGGAACGAGGGACTACAATGAGCAGTTCTTC
>TRBJ1-1|NA|NA|TRBV25-1
CASSPRGRRSNTEAFF
TGTGCCAGCAGCCCCCGAGGGCGGCGAAGTAACACTGAAGCTTTCTTT
>TRBJ2-2|NA|NA|TRBV9
CASSAQGRGATNTGELFF
TGTGCCAGCTCCGCCCAGGGCCGGGGGGCCACGAACACCGGGGAGCTGTTTTTT
>TRBJ1-6|NA|NA|TRBV7-2
CASSPVSGGINSPLHF
TGTGCCAGCAGTCCAGTCTCCGGGGGGATCAATTCACCCCTCCACTTT
>TRBJ1-4|NA|NA|TRBV15
CATSREPQGWDNEKLFF
TGTGCCACCAGCAGAGAACCCCAGGGGTGGGATAATGAAAAACTGTTTTTT
>TRBJ1-3|NA|NA|TRBV7-9
CASSSTTLQGNSGNTIYF
TGTGCCAGCAGCTCGACTACACTACAGGGAAATTCTGGAAACACCATATATTTT
>TRBJ2-1|TRBD1|NA|TRBV28
CASRKGDRANEQFF
TGTGCCAGCAGGAAAGGTGACAGGGCCAATGAGCAGTTCTTC
>TRBJ1-2|NA|NA|TRBV27
CASSPNFSGYGYTF
TGTGCCAGCAGTCCGAATTTTTCGGGGTATGGCTACACCTTC
>TRBJ2-5|TRBD1|once|TRBV19
CASSIGGTGDETQYF
TGTGCCAGTAGTATAGGGGGGACAGGGGATGAGACCCAGTACTTC
>TRBJ2-2|TRBD2|NA|TRBV5-1
CASSDGPAGGLMAGELFF
TGCGCCAGCAGCGATGGGCCAGCGGGAGGGCTAATGGCCGGGGAGCTGTTTTTT
>TRBJ2-1|TRBD2|NA|TRBV27
CASSSSGRVGEQFF
TGTGCCAGCAGTTCCAGCGGGAGGGTCGGTGAGCAGTTCTTC
>TRBJ1-4|NA|NA|TRBV19
CASSIRTAQTARPLKLFF
TGTGCCAGTAGTATCCGGACAGCCCAAACTGCCCGCCCCCTAAAACTGTTTTTT
>TRBJ2-7|NA|NA|TRBV7-2
CASSPLGYTYEQYF
TGTGCCAGCAGCCCCCTGGGTTACACCTACGAGCAGTACTTC
>TRBJ2-3|TRBD2|NA|TRBV4-3
CASSQYLAGAEDTQYF
TGCGCCAGCAGCCAATATCTAGCGGGGGCCGAGGATACGCAGTATTTT
>TRBJ2-6|NA|NA|TRBV30
CAWRGAGANVLTF
TGTGCCTGGAGGGGGGCCGGGGCCAACGTCCTGACTTTC
>TRBJ2-2|TRBD2|NA|TRBV4-3
CASSQSHIRLAGDTGELFF
TGCGCCAGCAGCCAATCCCACATACGACTAGCGGGAGACACCGGGGAGCTGTTTTTT
>TRBJ2-2|NA|NA|TRBV7-9
CASSFGTGELFF
TGTGCCAGCAGCTTTGGGACCGGGGAGCTGTTTTTT
>TRBJ1-6|TRBD1|few|TRBV6-5
CASRDSGTGNSPLHF
TGTGCCAGCAGGGATTCCGGGACAGGGAATTCACCCCTCCACTTT
>TRBJ2-6|NA|once|TRBV7-9
CASSPSGANVLTF
TGTGCCAGCAGCCCCTCGGGGGCCAACGTCCTGACTTTC
>TRBJ2-1|NA|few|TRBV28
CASSLPRGNYNEQFF
TGTGCCAGCAGTTTACCAAGGGGGAACTACAATGAGCAGTTCTTC
>TRBJ1-5|NA|NA|TRBV25-1
CASSESGNQPQHF
TGTGCCAGCAGTGAATCAGGGAATCAGCCCCAGCATTTT
>TRBJ1-6|NA|NA|TRBV10-3
CAINPGVNSPLHF
TGTGCCATCAACCCCGGAGTCAATTCACCCCTCCACTTT
>TRBJ2-7|NA|NA|TRBV18
CASSPLGSTRVYEQYF
TGTGCCAGCTCACCCCTTGGGAGCACGCGCGTGTACGAGCAGTACTTC
>TRBJ2-1|TRBD1|NA|TRBV28
CASSLFLTGRSNEQFF
TGTGCCAGCAGTTTATTTTTGACAGGGCGTAGCAATGAGCAGTTCTTC
>TRBJ2-1|NA|NA|TRBV27
CASTLTGYPREEQFF
TGTGCCAGCACCCTGACAGGCTACCCTAGGGAGGAGCAGTTCTTC
>TRBJ2-2|NA|NA|TRBV5-1
CASSAGYGGGELFF
TGCGCCAGCAGCGCAGGGTACGGGGGCGGGGAGCTGTTTTTT
>TRBJ2-1|TRBD2|NA|TRBV9
CASSPRGGRFNEQFF
TGTGCCAGCAGCCCCCGGGGGGGCCGGTTCAATGAGCAGTTCTTC
>TRBJ1-3|NA|NA|TRBV19
CASSREFEGNTIYF
TGTGCCAGTAGTAGGGAGTTCGAAGGAAACACCATATATTTT
>TRBJ2-1|TRBD2|NA|TRBV7-3
CASSLTGLASYNEQFF
TGTGCCAGCAGCTTAACGGGACTAGCGTCGTACAATGAGCAGTTCTTC
>TRBJ1-1|TRBD1|NA|TRBV7-8
CASSGRDSQNTEAFF
TGTGCCAGCAGCGGGCGGGACAGCCAGAACACTGAAGCTTTCTTT
>TRBJ2-3|TRBD2|NA|TRBV27
CASSQKGLLQDTQYF
TGTGCCAGCAGCCAGAAGGGACTACTTCAAGATACGCAGTATTTT
>TRBJ2-1|NA|NA|TRBV7-2
CASSLQDSSYNEQFF
TGTGCCAGCAGCCTCCAGGACAGCTCCTACAATGAGCAGTTCTTC
>TRBJ1-1|NA|NA|TRBV11-3
CASSLGSGEAFF
TGTGCCAGCAGCTTAGGTTCAGGGGAAGCTTTCTTT
>TRBJ2-5|NA|NA|TRBV28
CASSLVGRVETQYF
TGTGCCAGCAGTCTGGTGGGCAGGGTAGAGACCCAGTACTTC
>TRBJ2-5|NA|NA|TRBV5-1
CASSLEDSPSGTQYF
TGCGCCAGCAGCTTGGAGGACAGCCCATCTGGGACCCAGTACTTC
>TRBJ2-5|NA|NA|TRBV7-2
CASSLVGGAKQETQYF
TGTGCCAGCAGCTTAGTGGGCGGGGCTAAGCAAGAGACCCAGTACTTC
>TRBJ1-1|TRBD1|NA|TRBV19
CASSITPGQGDTEAFF
TGTGCCAGTAGTATAACCCCTGGACAGGGGGACACTGAAGCTTTCTTT
>TRBJ2-1|TRBD2|NA|TRBV10-3
CAIKRGRDNEQFF
TGTGCCATCAAGCGGGGGCGGGACAATGAGCAGTTCTTC
>TRBJ2-4|TRBD2|NA|TRBV7-2
CASSLIAGENIQYF
TGTGCCAGCAGCCTGATAGCGGGAGAGAACATTCAGTACTTC
>TRBJ2-7|NA|few|TRBV9
CASSVVGNAYEQYF
TGTGCCAGCAGCGTAGTAGGAAACGCCTACGAGCAGTACTTC
>TRBJ1-1|TRBD1|NA|TRBV5-1
CASSVTGGNTEAFF
TGCGCCAGCAGCGTCACAGGGGGGAACACTGAAGCTTTCTTT
>TRBJ2-7|TRBD2|NA|TRBV11-2
CASSLDLAGREQYF
TGTGCCAGCAGCTTAGATCTAGCGGGGCGCGAGCAGTACTTC
>TRBJ1-1|NA|few|TRBV14
CASSPLGSVGMNTEAFF
TGTGCCAGCAGCCCCCTAGGGTCTGTGGGAATGAACACTGAAGCTTTCTTT
>TRBJ1-3|NA|NA|TRBV30
CAWSPYGNTIYF
TGTGCCTGGAGTCCGTATGGAAACACCATATATTTT
>TRBJ2-7|NA|NA|TRBV14
CASSPTIYRGGEQYF
TGTGCCAGCAGCCCGACCATATACAGGGGGGGCGAGCAGTACTTC
>TRBJ2-5|NA|few|TRBV7-2
CASSLARGETQYF
TGTGCCAGCAGCTTAGCGCGCGGAGAGACCCAGTACTTC
>TRBJ2-3|TRBD2|NA|TRBV6-4
CASSDGTRATDTQYF
TGTGCCAGCAGTGACGGGACTAGGGCCACAGATACGCAGTATTTT
>TRBJ2-7|NA|few|TRBV2
CASRQARPYEQYF
TGTGCCAGCAGGCAGGCGCGGCCCTACGAGCAGTACTTC
>TRBJ1-2|NA|NA|TRBV11-2
CASSLGALYTF
TGTGCCAGCAGCTTAGGGGCACTCTACACCTTC
>TRBJ1-4|NA|NA|TRBV30
CALAPRVVNEKLFF
TGTGCCCTTGCCCCCAGGGTCGTAAATGAAAAACTGTTTTTT
>TRBJ1-4|TRBD1|NA|TRBV29-1
CSVRDSRTGATNEKLFF
TGCAGCGTAAGGGACAGCCGGACAGGTGCAACTAATGAAAAACTGTTTTTT
>TRBJ2-3|TRBD2|NA|TRBV14
CASSLTSLSTDTQYF
TGTGCCAGCAGTCTGACTAGCCTTAGCACAGATACGCAGTATTTT
>TRBJ2-7|TRBD1|NA|TRBV18
CASSPFGRGQDEQYF
TGTGCCAGCTCACCCTTCGGCAGGGGGCAGGACGAGCAGTACTTC
>TRBJ2-1|NA|NA|TRBV7-9
CASSLGTAYNEQFF
TGTGCCAGCAGCTTAGGGACAGCCTACAATGAGCAGTTCTTC
>TRBJ2-7|TRBD1|NA|TRBV18
CASSVGTGRIGEQYF
TGTGCCAGCTCAGTTGGGACAGGGAGAATAGGGGAGCAGTACTTC